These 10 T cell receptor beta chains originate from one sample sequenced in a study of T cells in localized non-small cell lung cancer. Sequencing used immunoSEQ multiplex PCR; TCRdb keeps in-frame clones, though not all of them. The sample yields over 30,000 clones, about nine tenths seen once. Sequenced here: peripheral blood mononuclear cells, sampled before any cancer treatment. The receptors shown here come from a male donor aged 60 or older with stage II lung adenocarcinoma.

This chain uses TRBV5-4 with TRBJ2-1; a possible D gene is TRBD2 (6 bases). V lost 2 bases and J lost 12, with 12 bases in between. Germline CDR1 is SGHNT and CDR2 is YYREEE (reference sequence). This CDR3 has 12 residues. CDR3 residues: CASSLAAAGQFF. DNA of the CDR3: TGTGCCAGCAGCTTAGCGGCAGCGGGGCAGTTCTTC. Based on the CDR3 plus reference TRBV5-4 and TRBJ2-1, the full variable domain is ETGVTQSPTHLIKTRGQQVTLRCSSQSGHNTVSWYQQALGQGPQFIFQYYREEENGRGNFPPRFSGLQFPNYSSELNVNALELDDSALYLCASSLAAAGQFFGPGTRLTVL.

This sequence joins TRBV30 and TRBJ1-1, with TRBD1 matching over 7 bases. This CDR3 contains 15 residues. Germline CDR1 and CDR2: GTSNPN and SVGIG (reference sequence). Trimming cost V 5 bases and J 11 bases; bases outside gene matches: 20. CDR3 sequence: CAWVEPSGTVGRAFF. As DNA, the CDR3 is TGTGCCTGGGTGGAACCATCCGGGACAGTCGGGCGGGCTTTCTTT.

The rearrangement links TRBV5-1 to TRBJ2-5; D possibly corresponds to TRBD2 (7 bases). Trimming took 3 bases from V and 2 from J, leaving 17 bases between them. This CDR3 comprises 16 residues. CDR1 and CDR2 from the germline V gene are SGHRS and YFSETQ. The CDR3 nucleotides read TGCGCCAGCAGCTCGGGGGTACAGGGAGGGCAAGAGACCCAGTACTTC. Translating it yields CASSSGVQGGQETQYF.

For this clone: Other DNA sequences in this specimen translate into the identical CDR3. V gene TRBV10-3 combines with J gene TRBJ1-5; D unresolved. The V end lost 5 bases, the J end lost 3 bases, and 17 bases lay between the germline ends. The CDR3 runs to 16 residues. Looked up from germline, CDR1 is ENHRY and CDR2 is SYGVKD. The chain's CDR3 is CAISPNSGSPNQPQHF. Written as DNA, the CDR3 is TGTGCCATCAGTCCGAACTCCGGGTCGCCCAATCAGCCCCAGCATTTT.

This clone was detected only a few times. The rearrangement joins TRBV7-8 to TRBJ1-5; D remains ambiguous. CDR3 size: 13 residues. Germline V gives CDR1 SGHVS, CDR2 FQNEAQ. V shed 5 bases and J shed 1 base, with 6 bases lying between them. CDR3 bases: TGTGCCAGCAGCGGAGGGAGCAATCAGCCCCAGCATTTT. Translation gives CASSGGSNQPQHF.

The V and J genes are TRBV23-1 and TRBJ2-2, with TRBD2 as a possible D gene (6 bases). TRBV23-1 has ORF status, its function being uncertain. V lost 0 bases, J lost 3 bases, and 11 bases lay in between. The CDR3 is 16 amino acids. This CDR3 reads CASSQSGREDTGELFF. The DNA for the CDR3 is TGCGCCAGCAGTCAATCAGGCAGGGAGGACACCGGGGAGCTGTTTTTT.

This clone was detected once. DNA of the CDR3: TGTGCCAGCTCTGACCGGGCTCCTGGGGCTTTCTTT. Translation: CASSDRAPGAFF. This rearrangement joins TRBV6-6 to TRBJ1-1, with D unresolved. V was pared by 8 bases and J by 11 bases, with 18 bases between. The CDR3 is made up of 12 amino acids. CDR1 MNHNY and CDR2 SVGAGI come from the germline V gene (reference sequence).

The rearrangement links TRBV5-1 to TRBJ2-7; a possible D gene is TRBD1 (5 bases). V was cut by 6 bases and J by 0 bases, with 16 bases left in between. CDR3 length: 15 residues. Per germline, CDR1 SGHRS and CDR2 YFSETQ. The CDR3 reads CASTPTARNSYEQYF. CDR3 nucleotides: TGCGCCAGCACCCCGACAGCTCGTAACTCCTACGAGCAGTACTTC. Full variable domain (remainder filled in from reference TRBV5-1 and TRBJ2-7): KAGVTQTPRYLIKTRGQQVTLSCSPISGHRSVSWYQQTPGQGLQFLFEYFSETQRNKGNFPGRFSGRQFSNSRSEMNVSTLELGDSALYLCASTPTARNSYEQYFGPGTRLTVT.

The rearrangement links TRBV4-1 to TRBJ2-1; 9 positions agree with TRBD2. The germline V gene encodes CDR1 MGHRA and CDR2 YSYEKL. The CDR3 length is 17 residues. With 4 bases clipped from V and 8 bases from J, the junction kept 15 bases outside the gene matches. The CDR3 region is CASSPPPPGLASDEQFF. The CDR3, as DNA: TGCGCCAGCAGCCCTCCTCCCCCGGGACTAGCCTCCGATGAGCAGTTCTTC.

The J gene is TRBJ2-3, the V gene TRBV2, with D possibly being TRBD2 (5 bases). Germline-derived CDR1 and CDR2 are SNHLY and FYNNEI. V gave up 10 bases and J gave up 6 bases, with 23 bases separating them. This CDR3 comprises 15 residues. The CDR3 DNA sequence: TGTGCCACCCGTGGACTGATTCTGGCCTTGGATACGCAGTATTTT. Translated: CATRGLILALDTQYF.